This T cell receptor beta chain was identified during a study of T cells in Graves' hyperthyroidism and ophthalmopathy. General study findings and limits: For ophthalmopathy, model prediction preceded onset by a median about 6.2 months. In blood, most of the thyroid clonotypes expanded above 0.001 were also present.

TCR beta CDR3 sequences were amplified from RNA transcripts. First-round RT-PCR of the TCR CDR3 relied on the HTBI primer set. TCRdb processed the multiplex PCR reads anew with MiXCR; each CDR3 protein has one entry. The sample records roughly 500,000 distinct CDR3 sequences, around 45% being singletons. This clonotype was seen ten or more times. Its antigen remains unknown. The sequenced material came from peripheral blood or thyroid tissue (not recorded which). The clonotype comes from an adult woman with Graves' disease, either hyperthyroidism or ophthalmopathy (not recorded which).

As DNA, the CDR3 is TGTGCCAGCAGTTCCAGGGGTAGAGAGCCCCAGCATTTT. This sequence encodes CASSSRGREPQHF. This chain connects TRBV7-9 to TRBJ1-5, with a tentative D call TRBD1 (6 bases). The V end was cut by 6 bases, the J end by 8 bases, with 14 bases between. Germline assignment: CDR1 SEHNR and CDR2 FQNEAQ (reference sequence). The CDR3 length is 13 residues.